Below, 14 T cell receptor beta chains from the same sample are listed, as sequenced in a study of blood T cell repertoires in COVID-19. Sequencing was performed with immunoSEQ multiplex PCR; in TCRdb, only in-frame clones are kept and a portion is missing. Among some 300,000 clones listed, around 89% were seen once. The sequencing input was peripheral blood. Receptors were obtained from a woman aged 40 to 49 with COVID-19, enrolled during active disease.

The chain combines TRBV6-2 or TRBV6-3 with TRBJ2-1, with 7 bases fitting TRBD2. Trimming removed 2 bases from V and 6 bases from J; junction bases left unmatched: 7. Germline V gives CDR1 MNHEY, CDR2 SVGEGT. The CDR3 sequence is 15 residues long. CDR3 sequence reads: CASSYVRDYSNEQFF. The CDR3, as DNA: TGTGCCAGCAGTTACGTGCGGGACTATTCCAATGAGCAGTTCTTC.

The chain joins TRBV10-1 to TRBJ2-1; 15 positions agree with TRBD2. The CDR3 length is 18 residues. J lost 2 bases, V lost 3 bases, and 5 bases had no gene match. The germline gives CDR1 WNHNN, CDR2 SYGVQD (reference sequence). For the CDR3, the DNA is TGCGCCAGCAGTGAAAGGACTAGCGGGGGGGAGACCTACAATGAGCAGTTCTTC. Amino acid sequence: CASSERTSGGETYNEQFF.

This sequence joins TRBV14 and TRBJ2-5; maybe TRBD1 (6 bases). The germline CDR1 and CDR2 sequences are SGHDN and FVKESK. Trimming cost V 4 bases and J 1 base, with 13 bases left between them. CDR3 length equals 15 residues. DNA of the CDR3: TGTGCCAGCAGCCCTCGAACAGGGTTCCAAGAGACCCAGTACTTC. Translation gives CASSPRTGFQETQYF.

The chain employs TRBV11-1 and TRBJ2-1; D unclear. Germline V gene data show CDR1 as SGHAT and CDR2 as FQDESV (reference sequence). V lost 2 bases and J lost 0, with 5 bases in between. The CDR3 has 14 amino acids. CDR3 protein: CASSLTLSYNEQFF. DNA of the CDR3: TGTGCCAGCAGCTTAACTCTCTCCTACAATGAGCAGTTCTTC.

The chain combines TRBV11-2 with TRBJ2-7, with TRBD2 as a possible D gene (5 bases). The ends were cut back, 3 bases at V and 2 bases at J, with 8 bases in the middle. Germline assignment: CDR1 SGHAT and CDR2 FQNNGV. This CDR3 has 13 residues. The DNA of the CDR3 is TGTGCCAGCAGCTTGCTAGCAGCCTACGAGCAGTACTTC. It codes for CASSLLAAYEQYF. The whole variable domain, filled in from reference TRBV11-2 and TRBJ2-7, reads EAGVAQSPRYKIIEKRQSVAFWCNPISGHATLYWYQQILGQGPKLLIQFQNNGVVDDSQLPKDRFSAERLKGVDSTLKIQPAKLEDSAVYLCASSLLAAYEQYFGPGTRLTVT.

The chain couples TRBV6-2 or TRBV6-3 to TRBJ1-5; 7 positions match TRBD1. The CDR3 has 17 amino acids. Germline CDR1 MNHEY, CDR2 SVGEGT. The V segment lost 2 bases and the J segment 3 bases; nucleotides outside the gene matches: 10. The CDR3 loop is CASSYRPGQSFNQPQHF. As DNA, the CDR3 is TGTGCCAGCAGTTACCGACCGGGACAGAGTTTCAATCAGCCCCAGCATTTT.

The rearrangement links TRBV5-4 to TRBJ2-7; TRBD2 matches at 8 bases. Germline CDR1 is SGHNT and CDR2 is YYREEE (reference sequence). The CDR3 consists of 15 residues. Losses at the gene ends were 1 base for V and 0 bases for J; bases not matched to a gene: 3. The CDR3, as DNA: TGTGCCAGCAGCTTGAAAGCGGGGGCCTCCTACGAGCAGTACTTC. Translating gives CASSLKAGASYEQYF.

The CDR3 sequence: CASTRDRSNEKLFF. The CDR3 nucleotides read TGTGCCAGCACTAGGGACAGGTCGAATGAAAAACTGTTTTTT. The V call is TRBV27, the J call TRBJ1-4, with 8 bases that match TRBD1. CDR1 is MNHEY, CDR2 SMNVEV, per germline (reference sequence). V lost 7 bases, J lost 5 bases, and 6 bases stayed unmatched. The CDR3 runs to 14 residues.

This clone came up a few times. The CDR3 sequence: CASSQDWNPGGNQPQHF. Written as DNA, the CDR3 is TGCGCCAGCAGCCAAGATTGGAACCCCGGGGGCAATCAGCCCCAGCATTTT. The V call is TRBV4-3, the J call TRBJ1-5; D not resolved. This CDR3 is 17 amino acids long. The V and J ends lost 0 bases and 2 bases respectively, with 14 bases between them. Germline lookup yields CDR1 LGHNA and CDR2 YSLEER.

The V call is TRBV9, the J call TRBJ1-6; D gene ambiguous. Germline V gene data show CDR1 as SGDLS and CDR2 as YYNGEE. CDR3 size: 14 residues. V lost 4 bases, J lost 8 bases, and 13 bases lay in between. The CDR3 DNA sequence: TGTGCCAGCAGCCCAACTCCGAGGGATTCACCCCTCCACTTT. It is translated as CASSPTPRDSPLHF.

The gene calls are TRBV11-3 and TRBJ2-1; D is possibly TRBD2 (6 bases). The V end lost 4 bases, the J end lost 4 bases, and 17 bases lay between the germline ends. The CDR3 is 16 amino acids. Germline assignment: CDR1 SGHNT and CDR2 YENEEA. The CDR3 DNA sequence: TGTGCCAGCAGCTCAGCCGGCGGGACTCGATACAATGAGCAGTTCTTC. As protein: CASSSAGGTRYNEQFF.

The chain couples TRBV7-9 to TRBJ2-7, with 11 bases that match TRBD2. Germline values: CDR1 SEHNR, CDR2 FQNEAQ (reference sequence). V lost 5 bases, J lost 2 bases, and 8 bases stayed unmatched. This CDR3 contains 16 residues. In nucleotides, the CDR3 is TGTGCCAGCAGCCGAGCACTAGCGGGAGTTGCCTACGAGCAGTACTTC. Protein sequence: CASSRALAGVAYEQYF.

V and J are TRBV19 and TRBJ1-1, with a tentative D call TRBD1 (5 bases). The CDR3 loop spans 15 amino acids. Trimming cost V 1 base and J 6 bases, with 15 bases left between them. Germline V gene sequence: CDR1 LNHDA, CDR2 SQIVND (reference sequence). CDR3 protein: CASSIGTNFRPEAFF. Here the CDR3 DNA reads TGTGCCAGTAGTATAGGGACAAACTTCCGACCTGAAGCTTTCTTT.

The V and J genes are TRBV3-1 (or the pseudogene TRBV3-2) and TRBJ1-2; possible D gene TRBD1, 6 bases. V gave up 7 bases and J gave up 4 bases, with 10 bases separating them. The CDR3 contains 12 residues. Looked up from germline, CDR1 is LGHDT and CDR2 is YNNKEL (reference sequence). The CDR3 reads CASMGHLYGYTF. In DNA, the CDR3 is TGTGCCAGCATGGGACACCTCTATGGCTACACCTTC.